This T cell receptor beta chain was recorded in a study of OX40 agonist ivuxolimab in advanced cancers. Study-level results: Patients who responded partially at 0.1-3.0 mg/kg showed clonal expansion ranking among the lowest.

Assay: immunoSEQ multiplex PCR; the TCRdb copy retains only in-frame clones and omits some. The table has 100,000 to 110,000 clones, approximately 90% seen once. Remarks on this clone: The antigen is unknown.

V was shortened by 8 bases and J by 3 bases, with 10 bases between the two germline ends. CDR1 is LGHNA, CDR2 YNFKEQ, per germline. There are 13 residues in the CDR3. This clonotype originated in an adult with an advanced solid tumor such as melanoma, head and neck, liver or kidney cancer. The input for sequencing was CD4+ or CD8+ T cells sorted from blood, taken in a trial of the OX40 agonist ivuxolimab. The rearrangement links TRBV4-2 to TRBJ2-2, with D perhaps matching TRBD1 (6 bases). In DNA form, the CDR3 reads TGTGCCAGCGGAACAGGGCACACCGGGGAGCTGTTTTTT. Its protein is CASGTGHTGELFF.